The 10 T cell receptor beta chains in this list originate from one sample, sequenced in a study of graft-versus-host responses after intestinal transplantation. Clones were read by immunoSEQ multiplex PCR, and TCRdb kept only the in-frame ones, dropping some. The table records about 19,000 clones, more than 80% of them present only once. The input for sequencing was PBMCs, taken less than 400 days after transplant. These receptors all come from a human patient who received an intestinal transplant, so some T cells may come from the graft donor.

The rearrangement links TRBV7-9 to TRBJ2-3; no definite D call. CDR1 is SEHNR and CDR2 is FQNEAQ in the germline V gene (reference sequence). V lost 4 bases and J lost 0, with 14 bases in between. The CDR3 has 16 amino acids. Here the CDR3 reads CASSYGRQSSTDTQYF. Written as DNA, the CDR3 is TGTGCCAGCAGCTACGGTCGGCAGTCTAGCACAGATACGCAGTATTTT. The whole variable domain, filled in from reference TRBV7-9 and TRBJ2-3, reads DTGVSQNPRHKITKRGQNVTFRCDPISEHNRLYWYRQTLGQGPEFLTYFQNEAQLEKSRLLSDRFSAERPKGSFSTLEIQRTEQGDSAMYLCASSYGRQSSTDTQYFGPGTRLTVL.

The chain carries TRBV6-5 and TRBJ1-1; D is ambiguous. Germline CDR1 reads MNHEY; CDR2 reads SVGAGI. This CDR3 contains 15 residues. Trimming stripped 3 bases from V and 5 bases from J, with 16 bases between. CDR3 amino acids: CASSYSPGFETEAFF. Here the CDR3 DNA reads TGTGCCAGCAGTTATTCGCCCGGGTTTGAAACTGAAGCTTTCTTT.

This chain joins TRBV18 and TRBJ2-7; 11 nucleotides align to TRBD2. Germline values: CDR1 KGHSH, CDR2 LQKENI. V dropped 2 bases and J dropped 3; count of bases not matched to a gene: 3. This CDR3 has 15 residues. This chain's CDR3 is CASSPTSGGNYEQYF. The CDR3 region has the DNA TGTGCCAGCTCACCAACTAGCGGGGGTAACTACGAGCAGTACTTC.

The V and J genes are TRBV4-1 and TRBJ2-1; 10 bases line up with TRBD2. Germline assignment: CDR1 MGHRA and CDR2 YSYEKL. The CDR3 consists of 14 residues. V was pared by 8 bases and J by 4 bases, with 5 bases of the junction left unmatched. Written as DNA, the CDR3 is TGCGCCAGCGAACGGACTAGCGGTTACAATGAGCAGTTCTTC. Residues: CASERTSGYNEQFF.

The chain is built from TRBV7-9 and TRBJ1-1; D gene uncertain. Trimming took 2 bases from V and 2 from J, leaving 6 bases between them. This CDR3 has 13 amino acids. The germline V gene encodes CDR1 SEHNR and CDR2 FQNEAQ (reference sequence). The CDR3 sequence: CASSLRGNTEAFF. CDR3 nucleotides: TGTGCCAGCAGCTTACGGGGAAACACTGAAGCTTTCTTT. Complete variable domain (other parts from reference TRBV7-9 and TRBJ1-1): DTGVSQNPRHKITKRGQNVTFRCDPISEHNRLYWYRQTLGQGPEFLTYFQNEAQLEKSRLLSDRFSAERPKGSFSTLEIQRTEQGDSAMYLCASSLRGNTEAFFGQGTRLTVV.

The V gene is TRBV6-1, the J gene TRBJ1-6; D is uncertain. The germline V and J ends were trimmed by 7 bases and 10 bases, with 20 bases remaining between them. Germline values: CDR1 MNHNS, CDR2 SASEGT. This CDR3 region has 15 residues. This CDR3 reads CASIITPGIMSPLHF. CDR3 DNA: TGTGCCAGCATAATAACGCCAGGCATTATGTCACCCCTCCACTTT.

J is TRBJ2-3 and V is TRBV7-3; a possible D gene is TRBD2 (7 bases). Per the germline V gene, CDR1 is SGHTA and CDR2 is FQGTGA. The ends were cut back, 4 bases at V and 4 bases at J, with 18 bases in the middle. This CDR3 is built from 16 residues. CDR3 bases: TGTGCCAGCAGCTCGATAGCGGGCGGGGGCGCAGATACGCAGTATTTT. Translation gives CASSSIAGGGADTQYF. The full variable domain, rest sourced from reference TRBV7-3 and TRBJ2-3, is GAGVSQTPSNKVTEKGKYVELRCDPISGHTALYWYRQSLGQGPEFLIYFQGTGAADDSGLPNDRFFAVRPEGSVSTLKIQRTERGDSAVYLCASSSIAGGGADTQYFGPGTRLTVL.

The V call is TRBV10-2, the J call TRBJ2-7; weak D call: TRBD2 (6 bases). From germline, CDR1 is WSHSY and CDR2 SAAADI. The CDR3 contains 15 residues. The V and J ends lost 6 bases and 2 bases respectively, with 17 bases between them. CDR3 DNA: TGCGCCAGCAGAGCCGGGGCGGGGCACACCTACGAGCAGTACTTC. Residues: CASRAGAGHTYEQYF.

This clone was recorded once. This chain links TRBV6-5 with TRBJ2-7; 8 positions agree with TRBD1. The CDR3 covers 15 residues. Germline lookup yields CDR1 MNHEY and CDR2 SVGAGI. After removal of 4 bases from V and 3 bases from J, the junction contained 8 bases not matched to a gene. The CDR3 DNA reads as TGTGCCAGCAGTTTATCCGGACAGGGTAGCTACGAGCAGTACTTC. Translating gives CASSLSGQGSYEQYF.

The chain employs TRBV18 and TRBJ2-2; D ambiguous. The V gene's germline CDR1 is KGHSH and CDR2 LQKENI. This CDR3 is 15 amino acids long. V lost 3 bases to trimming and J lost 4 bases, with 12 bases between them. The CDR3 nucleotides read TGTGCCAGCTCACCGCCGTCCATAGGCACCGGGGAGCTGTTTTTT. It yields the protein CASSPPSIGTGELFF.